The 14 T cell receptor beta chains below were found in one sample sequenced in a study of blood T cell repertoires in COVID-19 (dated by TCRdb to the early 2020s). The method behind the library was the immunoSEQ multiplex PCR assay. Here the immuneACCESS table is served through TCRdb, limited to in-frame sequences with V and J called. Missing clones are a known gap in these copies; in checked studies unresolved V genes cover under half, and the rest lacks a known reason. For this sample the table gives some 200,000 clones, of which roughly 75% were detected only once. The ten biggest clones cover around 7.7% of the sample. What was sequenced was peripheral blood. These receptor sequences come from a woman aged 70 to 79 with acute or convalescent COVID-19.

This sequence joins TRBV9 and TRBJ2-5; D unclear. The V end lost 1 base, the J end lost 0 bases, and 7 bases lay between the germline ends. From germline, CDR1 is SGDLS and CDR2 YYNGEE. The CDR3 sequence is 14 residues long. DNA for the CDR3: TGTGCCAGCAGCGTATGGGCTAACCAAGAGACCCAGTACTTC. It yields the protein CASSVWANQETQYF.

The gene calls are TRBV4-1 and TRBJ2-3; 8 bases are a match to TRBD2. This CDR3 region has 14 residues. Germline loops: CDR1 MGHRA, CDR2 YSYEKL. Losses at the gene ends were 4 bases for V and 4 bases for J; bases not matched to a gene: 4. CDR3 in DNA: TGCGCCAGCAGCCTCCCGACTAGCGCAGATACGCAGTATTTT. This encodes CASSLPTSADTQYF.

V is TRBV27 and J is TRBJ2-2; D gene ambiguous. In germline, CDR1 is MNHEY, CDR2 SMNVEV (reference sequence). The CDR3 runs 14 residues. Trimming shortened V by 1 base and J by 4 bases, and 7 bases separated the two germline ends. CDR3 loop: CASSLYPFTGELFF. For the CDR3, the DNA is TGTGCCAGCAGTTTATATCCCTTCACCGGGGAGCTGTTTTTT.

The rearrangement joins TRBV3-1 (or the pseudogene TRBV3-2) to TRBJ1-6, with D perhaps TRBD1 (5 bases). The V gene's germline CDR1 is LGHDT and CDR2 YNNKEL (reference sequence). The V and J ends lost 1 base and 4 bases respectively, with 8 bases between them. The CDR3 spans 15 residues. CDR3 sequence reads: CASSQGGTYNSPLHF. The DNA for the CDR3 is TGTGCCAGCAGCCAAGGGGGGACTTATAATTCACCCCTCCACTTT.

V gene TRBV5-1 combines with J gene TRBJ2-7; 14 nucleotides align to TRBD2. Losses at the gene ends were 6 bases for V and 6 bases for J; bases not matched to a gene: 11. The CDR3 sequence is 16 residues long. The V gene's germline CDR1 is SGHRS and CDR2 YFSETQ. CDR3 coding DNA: TGCGCCAGCACGGACAGCTTGGGGACTAGCGGGGGCGAGCAGTACTTC. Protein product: CASTDSLGTSGGEQYF.

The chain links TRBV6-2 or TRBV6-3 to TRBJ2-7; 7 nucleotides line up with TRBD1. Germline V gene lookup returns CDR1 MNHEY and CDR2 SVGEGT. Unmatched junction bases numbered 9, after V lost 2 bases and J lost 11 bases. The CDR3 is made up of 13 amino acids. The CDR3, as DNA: TGTGCCAGCAGTTACCCCCCCGGGACAGCGAAGTACTTC. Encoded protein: CASSYPPGTAKYF.

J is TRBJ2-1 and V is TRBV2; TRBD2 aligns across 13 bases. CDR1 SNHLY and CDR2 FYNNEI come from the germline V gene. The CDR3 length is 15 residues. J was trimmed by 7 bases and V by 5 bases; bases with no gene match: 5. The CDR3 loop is CASSLLAGGPNEQFF. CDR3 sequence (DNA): TGTGCCAGCAGTTTACTAGCGGGGGGGCCGAATGAGCAGTTCTTC. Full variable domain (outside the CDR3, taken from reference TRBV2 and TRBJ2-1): EPEVTQTPSHQVTQMGQEVILRCVPISNHLYFYWYRQILGQKVEFLVSFYNNEISEKSEIFDDQFSVERPDGSNFTLKIRSTKLEDSAMYFCASSLLAGGPNEQFFGPGTRLTVL.

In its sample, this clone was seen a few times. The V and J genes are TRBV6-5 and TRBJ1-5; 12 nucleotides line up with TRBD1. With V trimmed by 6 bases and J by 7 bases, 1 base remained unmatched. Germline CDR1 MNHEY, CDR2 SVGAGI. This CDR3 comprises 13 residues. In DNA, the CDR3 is TGTGCCAGCAGGGGGACAGGGGGCCAGCCCCAGCATTTT. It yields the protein CASRGTGGQPQHF.

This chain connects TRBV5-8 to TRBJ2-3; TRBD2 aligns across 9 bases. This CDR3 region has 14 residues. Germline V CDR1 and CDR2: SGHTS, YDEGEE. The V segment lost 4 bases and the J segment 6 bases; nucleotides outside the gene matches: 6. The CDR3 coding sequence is TGTGCCAGCAGCCCCAGCGGGGGGTGGGATACGCAGTATTTT. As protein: CASSPSGGWDTQYF.

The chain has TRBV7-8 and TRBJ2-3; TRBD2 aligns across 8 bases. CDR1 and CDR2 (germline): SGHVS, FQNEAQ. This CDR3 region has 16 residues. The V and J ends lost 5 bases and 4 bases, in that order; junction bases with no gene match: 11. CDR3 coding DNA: TGTGCCAGCAGCCCCCTGAGCCGGGGGGGGCCAGATACGCAGTATTTT. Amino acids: CASSPLSRGGPDTQYF.

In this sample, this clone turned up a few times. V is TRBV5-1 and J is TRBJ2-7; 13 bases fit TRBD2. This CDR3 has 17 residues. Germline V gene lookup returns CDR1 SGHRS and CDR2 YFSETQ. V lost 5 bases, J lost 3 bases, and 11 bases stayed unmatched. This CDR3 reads CASRPDSRTSGGYEQYF. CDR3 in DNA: TGCGCCAGCAGGCCGGACAGCCGGACTAGCGGGGGCTACGAGCAGTACTTC.

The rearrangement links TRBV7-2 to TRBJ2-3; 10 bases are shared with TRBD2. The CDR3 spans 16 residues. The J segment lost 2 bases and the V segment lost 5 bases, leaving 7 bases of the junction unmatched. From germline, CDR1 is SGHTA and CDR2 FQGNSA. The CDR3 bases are TGTGCCAGCAGCCACAAGCGGGGGGGCCTCACAGATACGCAGTATTTT. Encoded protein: CASSHKRGGLTDTQYF.

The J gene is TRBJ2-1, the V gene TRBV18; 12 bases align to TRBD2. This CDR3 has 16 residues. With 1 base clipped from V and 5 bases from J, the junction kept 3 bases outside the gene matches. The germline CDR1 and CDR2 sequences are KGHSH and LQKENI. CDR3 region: CASSPQLAGGHNEQFF. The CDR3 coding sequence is TGTGCCAGCTCACCACAACTAGCGGGGGGCCACAATGAGCAGTTCTTC. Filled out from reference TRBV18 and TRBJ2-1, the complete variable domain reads NAGVMQNPRHLVRRRGQEARLRCSPMKGHSHVYWYRQLPEEGLKFMVYLQKENIIDESGMPKERFSAEFPKEGPSILRIQQVVRGDSAAYFCASSPQLAGGHNEQFFGPGTRLTVL.

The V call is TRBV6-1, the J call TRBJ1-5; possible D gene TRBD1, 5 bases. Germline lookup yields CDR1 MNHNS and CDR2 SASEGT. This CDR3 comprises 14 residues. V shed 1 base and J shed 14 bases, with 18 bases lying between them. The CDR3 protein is CASSEVGGLTLKHF. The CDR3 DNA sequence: TGTGCCAGCAGTGAAGTGGGGGGGTTGACACTAAAGCATTTT.